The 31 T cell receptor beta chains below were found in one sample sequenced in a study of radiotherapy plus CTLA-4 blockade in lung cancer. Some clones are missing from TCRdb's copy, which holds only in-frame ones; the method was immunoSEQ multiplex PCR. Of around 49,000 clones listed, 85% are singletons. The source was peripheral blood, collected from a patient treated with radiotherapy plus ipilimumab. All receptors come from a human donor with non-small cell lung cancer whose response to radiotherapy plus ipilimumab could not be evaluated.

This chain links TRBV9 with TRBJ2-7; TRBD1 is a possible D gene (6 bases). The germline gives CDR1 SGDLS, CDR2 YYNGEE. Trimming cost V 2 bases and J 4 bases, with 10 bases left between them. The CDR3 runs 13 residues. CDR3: CASSVRDTYEQYF. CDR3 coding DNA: TGTGCCAGCAGCGTCCGGGACACTTACGAGCAGTACTTC.

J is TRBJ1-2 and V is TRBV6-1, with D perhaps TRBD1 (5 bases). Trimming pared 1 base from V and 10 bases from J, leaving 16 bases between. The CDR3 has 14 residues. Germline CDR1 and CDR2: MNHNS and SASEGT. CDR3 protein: CASSEGQHPDFYTF. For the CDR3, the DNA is TGTGCCAGCAGTGAAGGACAGCACCCAGACTTCTACACCTTC.

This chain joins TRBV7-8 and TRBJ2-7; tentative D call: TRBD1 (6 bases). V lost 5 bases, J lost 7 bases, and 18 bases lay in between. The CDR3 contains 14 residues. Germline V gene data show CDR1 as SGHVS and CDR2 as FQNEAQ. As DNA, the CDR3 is TGTGCCAGCAGCGCAGACAGGCGGCTGAAGGAGCAGTACTTC. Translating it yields CASSADRRLKEQYF.

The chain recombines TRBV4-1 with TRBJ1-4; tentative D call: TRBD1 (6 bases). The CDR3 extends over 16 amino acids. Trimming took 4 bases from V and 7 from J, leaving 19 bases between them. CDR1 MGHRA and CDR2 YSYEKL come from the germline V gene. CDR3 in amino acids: CASSLPGGGLREKLFF. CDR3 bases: TGCGCCAGCAGCCTCCCCGGGGGGGGCTTACGTGAAAAACTGTTTTTT.

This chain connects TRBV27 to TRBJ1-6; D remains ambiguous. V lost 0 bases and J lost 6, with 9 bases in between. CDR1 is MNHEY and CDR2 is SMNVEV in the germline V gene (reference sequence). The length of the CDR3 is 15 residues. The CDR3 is CASSLSWQFNSPLHF. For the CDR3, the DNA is TGTGCCAGCAGTTTATCGTGGCAGTTTAATTCACCCCTCCACTTT.

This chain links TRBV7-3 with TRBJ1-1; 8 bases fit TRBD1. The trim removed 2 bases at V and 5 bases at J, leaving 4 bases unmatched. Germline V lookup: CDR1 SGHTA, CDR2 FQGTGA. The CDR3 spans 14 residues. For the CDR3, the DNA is TGTGCCAGCAGCTTACAGGGGGCAGGAACTGAAGCTTTCTTT. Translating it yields CASSLQGAGTEAFF.

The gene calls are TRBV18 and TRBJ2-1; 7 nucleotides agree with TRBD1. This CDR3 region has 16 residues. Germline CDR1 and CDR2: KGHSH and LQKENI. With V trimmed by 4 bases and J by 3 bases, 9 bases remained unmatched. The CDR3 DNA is TGTGCCAGCTCACTAACTCCGACAGGGTACTACAATGAGCAGTTCTTC. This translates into CASSLTPTGYYNEQFF.

The CDR3 nucleotides read TGTGCCAGCAGCTTATTTGGACAGGGGGCCCCGAACACTGAAGCTTTCTTT. Its translation: CASSLFGQGAPNTEAFF. This sequence joins TRBV7-3 and TRBJ1-1; 11 nucleotides align to TRBD1. V shed 2 bases, J shed 1 base, and the junction held 6 bases outside the gene matches. The CDR3 has 17 amino acids. CDR1 and CDR2 from the germline V gene are SGHTA and FQGTGA.

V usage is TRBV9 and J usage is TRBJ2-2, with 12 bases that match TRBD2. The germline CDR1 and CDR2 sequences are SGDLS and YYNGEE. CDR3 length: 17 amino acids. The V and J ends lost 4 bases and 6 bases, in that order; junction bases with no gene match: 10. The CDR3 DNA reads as TGTGCCAGCAGCCCGAGAGGACTAGCGGGAAAGGCCGGGGAGCTGTTTTTT. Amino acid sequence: CASSPRGLAGKAGELFF.

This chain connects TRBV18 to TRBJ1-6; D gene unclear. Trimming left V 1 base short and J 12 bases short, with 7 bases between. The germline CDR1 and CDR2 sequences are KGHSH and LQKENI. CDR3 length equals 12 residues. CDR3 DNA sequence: TGTGCCAGCTCACCACGAGAAAGACCCCTCCACTTT. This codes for CASSPRERPLHF.

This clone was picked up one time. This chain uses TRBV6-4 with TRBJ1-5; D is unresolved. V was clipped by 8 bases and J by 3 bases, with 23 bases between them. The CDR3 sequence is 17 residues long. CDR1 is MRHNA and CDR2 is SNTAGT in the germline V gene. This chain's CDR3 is CASVYGVLPKVNQPQHF. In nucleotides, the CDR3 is TGTGCCAGCGTGTACGGAGTCCTCCCTAAGGTCAATCAGCCCCAGCATTTT.

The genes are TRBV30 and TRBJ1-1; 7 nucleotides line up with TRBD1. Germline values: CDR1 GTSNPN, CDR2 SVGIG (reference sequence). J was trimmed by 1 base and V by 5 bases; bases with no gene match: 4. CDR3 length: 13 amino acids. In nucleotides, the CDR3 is TGTGCCTGGCGACAGGGATCGAACACTGAAGCTTTCTTT. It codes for CAWRQGSNTEAFF.

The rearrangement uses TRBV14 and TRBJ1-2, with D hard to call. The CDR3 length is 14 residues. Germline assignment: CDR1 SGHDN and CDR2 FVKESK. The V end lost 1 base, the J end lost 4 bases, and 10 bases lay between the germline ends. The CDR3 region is CASSQAGFGYGYTF. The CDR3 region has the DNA TGTGCCAGCAGCCAAGCCGGGTTTGGCTATGGCTACACCTTC.

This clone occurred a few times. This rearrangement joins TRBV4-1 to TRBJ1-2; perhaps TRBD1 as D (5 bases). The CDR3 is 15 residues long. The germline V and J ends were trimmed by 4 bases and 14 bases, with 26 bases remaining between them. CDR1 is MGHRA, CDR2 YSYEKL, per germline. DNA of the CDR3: TGCGCCAGCAGCCTTCCGGGCGGGACGAAGGGTTCGGGGACCTTC. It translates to CASSLPGGTKGSGTF.

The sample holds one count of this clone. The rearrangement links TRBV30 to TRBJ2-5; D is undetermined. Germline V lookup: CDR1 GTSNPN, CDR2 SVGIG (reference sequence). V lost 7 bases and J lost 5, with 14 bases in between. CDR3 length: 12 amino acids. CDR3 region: CASTRGEETQYF. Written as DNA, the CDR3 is TGTGCCTCCACGCGCGGTGAGGAGACCCAGTACTTC.

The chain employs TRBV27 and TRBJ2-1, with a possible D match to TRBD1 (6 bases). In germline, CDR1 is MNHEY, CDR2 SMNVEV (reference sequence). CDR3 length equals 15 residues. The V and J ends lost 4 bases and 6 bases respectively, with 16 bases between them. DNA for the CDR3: TGTGCCAGCAGTTCCCCCCAACAGGGTTCCAATGAGCAGTTCTTC. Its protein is CASSSPQQGSNEQFF.

CDR3 nucleotides: TGTGCCAGCAGCCCCTCTAGCGGTCGACTTCAAGAGACCCAGTACTTC. It encodes CASSPSSGRLQETQYF. This chain uses TRBV7-9 with TRBJ2-5, with TRBD2 identical over 7 bases. The germline CDR1 and CDR2 sequences are SEHNR and FQNEAQ (reference sequence). The CDR3 is 16 amino acids. J gave up 2 bases and V 5 bases, and 11 bases lay outside the gene matches.

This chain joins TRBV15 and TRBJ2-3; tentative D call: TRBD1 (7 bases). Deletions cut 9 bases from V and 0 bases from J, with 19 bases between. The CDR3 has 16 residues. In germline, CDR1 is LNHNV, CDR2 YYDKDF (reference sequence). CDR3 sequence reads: CATKRGQGVSTDTQYF. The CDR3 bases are TGTGCCACGAAACGGGGGCAGGGGGTTAGCACAGATACGCAGTATTTT.

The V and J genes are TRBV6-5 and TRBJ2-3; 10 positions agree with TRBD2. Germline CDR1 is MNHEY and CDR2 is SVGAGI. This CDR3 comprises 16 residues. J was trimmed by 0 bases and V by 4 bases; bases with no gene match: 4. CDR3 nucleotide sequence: TGTGCCAGCAGTTCCTTAGCGGGGGGCAGCACAGATACGCAGTATTTT. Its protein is CASSSLAGGSTDTQYF.

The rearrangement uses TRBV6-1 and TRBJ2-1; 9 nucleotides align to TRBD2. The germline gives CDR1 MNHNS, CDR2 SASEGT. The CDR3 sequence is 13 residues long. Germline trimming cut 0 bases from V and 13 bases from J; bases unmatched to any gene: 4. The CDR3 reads CASSEALAGSQFF. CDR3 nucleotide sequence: TGTGCCAGCAGTGAAGCGCTAGCGGGGAGTCAGTTCTTC.

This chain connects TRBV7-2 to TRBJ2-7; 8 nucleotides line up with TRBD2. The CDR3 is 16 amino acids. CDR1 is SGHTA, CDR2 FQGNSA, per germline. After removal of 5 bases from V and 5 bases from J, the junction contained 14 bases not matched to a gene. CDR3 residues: CASSLKAGARSDEQYF. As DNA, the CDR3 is TGTGCCAGCAGCCTCAAAGCGGGAGCGCGAAGCGACGAGCAGTACTTC. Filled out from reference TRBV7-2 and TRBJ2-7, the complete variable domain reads GAGVSQSPSNKVTEKGKDVELRCDPISGHTALYWYRQSLGQGLEFLIYFQGNSAPDKSGLPSDRFSAERTGGSVSTLTIQRTQQEDSAVYLCASSLKAGARSDEQYFGPGTRLTVT.

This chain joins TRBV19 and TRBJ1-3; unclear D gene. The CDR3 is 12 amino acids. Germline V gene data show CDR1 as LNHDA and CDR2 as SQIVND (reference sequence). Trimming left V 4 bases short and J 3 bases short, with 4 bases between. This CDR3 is CASSTYGNTIYF. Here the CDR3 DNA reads TGTGCCAGTAGTACGTATGGAAACACCATATATTTT.

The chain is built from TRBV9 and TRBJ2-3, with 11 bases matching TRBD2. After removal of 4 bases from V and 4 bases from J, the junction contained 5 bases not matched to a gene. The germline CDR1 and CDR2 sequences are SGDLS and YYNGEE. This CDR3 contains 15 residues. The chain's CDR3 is CASSPTSGTPDTQYF. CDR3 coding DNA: TGTGCCAGCAGCCCGACTAGCGGGACGCCAGATACGCAGTATTTT.

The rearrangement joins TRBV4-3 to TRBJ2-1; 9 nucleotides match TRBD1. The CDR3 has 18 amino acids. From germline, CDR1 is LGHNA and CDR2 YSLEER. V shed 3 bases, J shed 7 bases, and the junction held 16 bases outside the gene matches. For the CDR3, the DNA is TGCGCCAGCAGCCAGGGACAGGGTTATACCGGGGGCAATAATGAGCAGTTCTTC. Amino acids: CASSQGQGYTGGNNEQFF.

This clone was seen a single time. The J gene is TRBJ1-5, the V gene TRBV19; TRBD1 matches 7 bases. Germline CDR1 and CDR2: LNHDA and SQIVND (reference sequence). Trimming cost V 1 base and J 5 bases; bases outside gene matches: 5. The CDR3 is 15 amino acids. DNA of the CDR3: TGTGCCAGTAGTATAGGCCCAGGGGGTGATCAGCCCCAGCATTTT. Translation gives CASSIGPGGDQPQHF.

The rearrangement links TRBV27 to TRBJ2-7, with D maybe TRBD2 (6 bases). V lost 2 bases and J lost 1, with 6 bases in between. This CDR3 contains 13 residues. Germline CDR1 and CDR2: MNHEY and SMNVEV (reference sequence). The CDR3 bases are TGTGCCAGCAGTTTAGGAGGGTCCTACGAGCAGTACTTC. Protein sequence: CASSLGGSYEQYF.

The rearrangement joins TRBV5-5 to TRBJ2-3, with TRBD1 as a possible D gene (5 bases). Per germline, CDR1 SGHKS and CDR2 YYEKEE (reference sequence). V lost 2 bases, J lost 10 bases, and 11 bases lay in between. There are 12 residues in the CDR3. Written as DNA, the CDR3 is TGTGCCAGCAGCTTTAGTGACAGTGCGCAGTATTTT. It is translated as CASSFSDSAQYF.

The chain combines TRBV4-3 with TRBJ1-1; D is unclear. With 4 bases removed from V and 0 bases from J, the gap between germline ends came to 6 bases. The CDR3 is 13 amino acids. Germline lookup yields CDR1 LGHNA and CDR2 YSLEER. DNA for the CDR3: TGCGCCAGCAGCCGGAGCTTGAACACTGAAGCTTTCTTT. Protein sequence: CASSRSLNTEAFF.

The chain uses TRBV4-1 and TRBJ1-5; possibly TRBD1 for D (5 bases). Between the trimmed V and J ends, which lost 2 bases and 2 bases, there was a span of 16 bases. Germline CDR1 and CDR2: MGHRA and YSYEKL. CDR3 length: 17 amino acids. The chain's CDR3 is CASSQPSPQGRNQPQHF. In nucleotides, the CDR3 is TGCGCCAGCAGCCAACCATCCCCCCAGGGCCGCAATCAGCCCCAGCATTTT.

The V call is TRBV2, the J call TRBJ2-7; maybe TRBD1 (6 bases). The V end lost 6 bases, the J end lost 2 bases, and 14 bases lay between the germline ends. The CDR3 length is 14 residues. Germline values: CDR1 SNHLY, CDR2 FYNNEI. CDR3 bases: TGTGCCAGCAGCTCACAGGGTAAGACCTACGAGCAGTACTTC. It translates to CASSSQGKTYEQYF.

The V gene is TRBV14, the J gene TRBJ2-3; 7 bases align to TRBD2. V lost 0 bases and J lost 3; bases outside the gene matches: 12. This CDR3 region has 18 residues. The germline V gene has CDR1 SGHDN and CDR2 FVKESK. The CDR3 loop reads CASSQELSRGGWTDTQYF. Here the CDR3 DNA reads TGTGCCAGCAGCCAAGAATTGTCCCGGGGAGGGTGGACAGATACGCAGTATTTT.